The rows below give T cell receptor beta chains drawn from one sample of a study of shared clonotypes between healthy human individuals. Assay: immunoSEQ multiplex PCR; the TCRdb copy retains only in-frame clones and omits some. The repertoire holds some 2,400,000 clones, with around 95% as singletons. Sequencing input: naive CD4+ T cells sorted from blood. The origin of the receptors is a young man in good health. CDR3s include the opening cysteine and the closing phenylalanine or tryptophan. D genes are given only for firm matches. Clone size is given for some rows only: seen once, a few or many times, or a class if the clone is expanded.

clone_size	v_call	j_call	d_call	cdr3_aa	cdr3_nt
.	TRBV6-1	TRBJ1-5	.	CASSELGVNQPQHF	TGTGCCAGCAGTGAACTAGGGGTTAATCAGCCCCAGCATTTT
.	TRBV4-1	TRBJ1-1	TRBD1	CASSEDNRPGTGMNTEAFF	TGCGCCAGCAGCGAAGACAATCGACCCGGGACAGGCATGAACACTGAAGCTTTCTTT
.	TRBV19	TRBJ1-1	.	CASSRPAGSGAFF	TGTGCCAGTAGTAGGCCCGCGGGGTCTGGGGCTTTCTTT
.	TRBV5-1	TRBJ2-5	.	CASSLAVYQETQYF	TGCGCCAGCAGCTTGGCCGTCTATCAAGAGACCCAGTACTTC
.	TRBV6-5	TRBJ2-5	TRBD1	CASSGQGAKTQYF	TGTGCCAGCAGTGGACAGGGGGCGAAGACCCAGTACTTC
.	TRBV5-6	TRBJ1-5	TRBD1	CASSLWRQGFNQPQHF	TGTGCCAGCAGCTTATGGAGACAGGGCTTCAATCAGCCCCAGCATTTT
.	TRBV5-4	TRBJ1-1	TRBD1	CASSFKGAKTEAFF	TGTGCCAGCAGCTTCAAGGGGGCGAAGACTGAAGCTTTCTTT
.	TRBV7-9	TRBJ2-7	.	CASSLAGARYEQYF	TGTGCCAGCAGCTTAGCGGGGGCGCGATACGAGCAGTACTTC
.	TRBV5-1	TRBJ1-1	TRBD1	CASSLDTGVGTEAFF	TGCGCCAGCAGCTTGGATACAGGGGTTGGCACTGAAGCTTTCTTT
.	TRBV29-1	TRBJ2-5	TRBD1	CSVPPTGGGETQYF	TGCAGCGTTCCACCGACAGGGGGAGGAGAGACCCAGTACTTC
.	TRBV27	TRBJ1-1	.	CASSLSNEGRTEAFF	TGTGCCAGCAGTTTATCAAACGAGGGGAGAACTGAAGCTTTCTTT
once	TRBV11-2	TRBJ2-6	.	CASSFDGNSGANVLTF	TGTGCCAGCAGCTTTGACGGCAACTCTGGGGCCAACGTCCTGACTTTC
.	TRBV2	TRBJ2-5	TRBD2	CASSEGLAGGKTQYF	TGTGCCAGCAGTGAAGGACTAGCGGGAGGAAAGACCCAGTACTTC
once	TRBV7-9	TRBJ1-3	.	CASSREGGRENTIYF	TGTGCCAGCAGCCGAGAAGGGGGTCGTGAAAACACCATATATTTT
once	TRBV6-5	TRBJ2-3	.	CASSYSTGKGDTQYF	TGTGCCAGCAGTTACTCGACGGGGAAGGGAGATACGCAGTATTTT
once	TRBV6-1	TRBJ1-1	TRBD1	CASSWDRGYTEAFF	TGTGCCAGCAGTTGGGACAGGGGTTACACTGAAGCTTTCTTT
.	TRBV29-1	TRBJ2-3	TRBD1	CSVVRGTDAQYF	TGCAGCGTTGTGAGGGGGACAGATGCGCAGTATTTT
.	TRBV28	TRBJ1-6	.	CASNWGYQNSPLHF	TGTGCCAGCAACTGGGGGTATCAGAATTCACCCCTCCACTTT
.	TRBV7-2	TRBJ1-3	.	CASSLALIRVSGNTIYF	TGTGCCAGCAGCTTAGCGCTGATCAGGGTCTCTGGAAACACCATATATTTT
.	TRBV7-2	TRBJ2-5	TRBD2	CASSRGGMETQYF	TGTGCCAGCAGCCGGGGGGGTATGGAGACCCAGTACTTC
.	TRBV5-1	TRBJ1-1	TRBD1	CASSYGQGRGRTEAFF	TGCGCCAGCAGCTACGGACAGGGGAGGGGGCGAACTGAAGCTTTCTTT
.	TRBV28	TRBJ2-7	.	CASSLSNLDYEQYF	TGTGCCAGCAGTTTATCTAATCTGGACTACGAGCAGTACTTC
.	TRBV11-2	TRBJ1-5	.	CASSLGTVSNQPQHF	TGTGCCAGCAGCTTAGGGACGGTTAGCAATCAGCCCCAGCATTTT
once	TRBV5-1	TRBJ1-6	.	CASSSPSLGGVYNSPLHF	TGCGCCAGCAGCTCGCCTTCCCTCGGAGGGGTCTATAATTCACCCCTCCACTTT
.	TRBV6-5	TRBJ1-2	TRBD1	CASSYRKPGQGNGYTF	TGTGCCAGCAGTTACCGTAAACCGGGACAGGGTAATGGCTACACCTTC
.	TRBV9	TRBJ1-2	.	CASSVGGTSYGYTF	TGTGCCAGCAGCGTAGGAGGGACATCCTATGGCTACACCTTC
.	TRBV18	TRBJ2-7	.	CASSPPLPLNYEQYF	TGTGCCAGCTCACCACCTCTCCCCCTGAACTACGAGCAGTACTTC
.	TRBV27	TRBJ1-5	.	CASGKTTANSNQPQHF	TGTGCCAGCGGGAAAACGACAGCAAATAGCAATCAGCCCCAGCATTTT
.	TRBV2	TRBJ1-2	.	CASSSGANYGYTF	TGTGCCAGCAGTTCCGGAGCTAACTATGGCTACACCTTC
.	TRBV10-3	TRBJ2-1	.	CAISDTPGNEQFF	TGTGCCATCAGTGATACCCCGGGGAATGAGCAGTTCTTC
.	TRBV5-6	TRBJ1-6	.	CASSLDGRSSSPLHF	TGTGCCAGCAGCTTGGACGGCAGATCATCTTCACCCCTCCACTTT
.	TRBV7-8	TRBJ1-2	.	CASSLGGGYGYTF	TGTGCCAGCAGCTTAGGTGGGGGCTATGGCTACACCTTC
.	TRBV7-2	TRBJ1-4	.	CASSLGQTTNEKLFF	TGTGCCAGCAGCTTAGGTCAGACAACTAATGAAAAACTGTTTTTT
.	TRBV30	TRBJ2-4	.	CAWRGAKNIQYF	TGTGCCTGGAGGGGAGCCAAAAACATTCAGTACTTC
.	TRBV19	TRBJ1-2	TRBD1	CASSTGQGHGYTF	TGTGCCAGTAGCACGGGACAGGGGCATGGCTACACCTTC
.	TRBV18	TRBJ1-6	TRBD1	CASSSERTGGNSPLHF	TGTGCCAGCTCGTCAGAACGGACAGGGGGCAATTCACCCCTCCACTTT
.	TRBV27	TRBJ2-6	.	CASTKSGGSGANVLTF	TGTGCCAGCACCAAGTCCGGAGGCTCTGGGGCCAACGTCCTGACTTTC
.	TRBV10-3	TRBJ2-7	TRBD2	CALRTSSTTLEQYF	TGTGCCCTCCGGACTAGCAGTACAACTTTGGAGCAGTACTTC
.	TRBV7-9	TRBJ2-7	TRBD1	CASSTQGMSYEQYF	TGTGCCAGCAGCACACAGGGGATGAGCTACGAGCAGTACTTC
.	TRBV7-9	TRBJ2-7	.	CASSLTSSEQYF	TGTGCCAGCAGCTTAACCAGCTCCGAGCAGTACTTC
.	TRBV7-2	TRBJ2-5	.	CASSLVSGIGETQYF	TGTGCCAGCAGCTTAGTGTCAGGGATCGGGGAGACCCAGTACTTC
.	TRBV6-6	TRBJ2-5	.	CASSPPVSGETQYF	TGTGCCAGCAGTCCCCCAGTGAGTGGAGAGACCCAGTACTTC
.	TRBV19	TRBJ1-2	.	CASTLGGWTNYGYTF	TGTGCCAGTACCCTGGGAGGGTGGACTAACTATGGCTACACCTTC
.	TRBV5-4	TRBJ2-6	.	CASSLRGANVLTF	TGTGCCAGCAGCTTGCGTGGGGCCAACGTCCTGACTTTC
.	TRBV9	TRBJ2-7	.	CASSVDMDSYEQYF	TGTGCCAGCAGCGTAGATATGGATTCCTACGAGCAGTACTTC
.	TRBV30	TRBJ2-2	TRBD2	CAWSIGTSGNTGELFF	TGTGCCTGGTCTATTGGGACTAGCGGGAACACCGGGGAGCTGTTTTTT
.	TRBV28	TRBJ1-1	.	CASSFYRQPNTEAFF	TGTGCCAGCAGTTTCTACAGACAGCCGAACACTGAAGCTTTCTTT
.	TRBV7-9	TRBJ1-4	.	CASSFRTDNEKLFF	TGTGCCAGCAGCTTTAGGACAGATAATGAAAAACTGTTTTTT
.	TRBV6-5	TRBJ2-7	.	CASSYGGTGAYEQYF	TGTGCCAGCAGTTACGGTGGGACGGGTGCCTACGAGCAGTACTTC
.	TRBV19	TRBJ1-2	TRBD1	CASRRGTGDYGYTF	TGTGCCAGTAGGAGGGGGACAGGGGACTATGGCTACACCTTC
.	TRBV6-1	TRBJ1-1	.	CASSEGWNTEAFF	TGTGCCAGCAGTGAAGGTTGGAACACTGAAGCTTTCTTT